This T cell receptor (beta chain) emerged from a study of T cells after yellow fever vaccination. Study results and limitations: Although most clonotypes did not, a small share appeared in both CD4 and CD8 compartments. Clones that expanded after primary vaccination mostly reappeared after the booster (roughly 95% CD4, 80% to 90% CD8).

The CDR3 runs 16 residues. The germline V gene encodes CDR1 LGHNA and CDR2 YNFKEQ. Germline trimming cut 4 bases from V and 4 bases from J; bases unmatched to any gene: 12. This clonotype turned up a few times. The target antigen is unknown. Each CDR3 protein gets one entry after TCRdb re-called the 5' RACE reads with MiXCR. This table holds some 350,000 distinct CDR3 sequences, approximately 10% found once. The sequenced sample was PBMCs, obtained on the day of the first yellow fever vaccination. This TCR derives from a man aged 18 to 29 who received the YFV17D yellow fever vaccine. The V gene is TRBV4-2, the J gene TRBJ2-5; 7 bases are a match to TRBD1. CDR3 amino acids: CASSPTGAGGRETQYF. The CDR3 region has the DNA TGTGCCAGCAGCCCAACCGGGGCAGGGGGACGAGAGACCCAGTACTTC.